This is a list of T cell receptor beta chains from one sample in a study of blood T cells in healthy people across ages. TCRdb reprocessed the 5' RACE reads via MiXCR and lists one record per CDR3 protein. Among roughly 800,000 distinct CDR3 sequences, over 45% were seen once, and the ten largest hold approximately 21%. The source material was blood. The receptors shown here come from a man aged 25 to 40 in good health. Both conserved end residues are part of each CDR3. The D gene is left open where the match is weak. Clone size is stated in some rows and not others, as once, few, many or a class when expanded.

clone size	D gene	J gene	V gene	CDR3 protein	CDR3 DNA
.	.	TRBJ1-5	TRBV20-1	CSARAEGGVYQPQHF	TGCAGTGCTAGAGCCGAAGGAGGGGTGTATCAGCCCCAGCATTTT
once	.	TRBJ2-1	TRBV29-1	CAESVSYNEQFF	TGCGCCGAGTCCGTATCCTACAATGAGCAGTTCTTC
.	.	TRBJ1-5	TRBV20-1	CSARDSGGPSNQPQHF	TGCAGTGCTAGAGACTCCGGGGGGCCTAGCAATCAGCCCCAGCATTTT
.	.	TRBJ1-1	TRBV28	CASSSAGWDTNTEAFF	TGTGCCAGCAGCTCCGCTGGCTGGGACACGAACACTGAAGCTTTCTTT
once	.	TRBJ1-5	TRBV4-2	CASSQGDGNQPQHF	TGTGCCAGCAGCCAAGGGGACGGCAATCAGCCCCAGCATTTT
few	TRBD2	TRBJ2-1	TRBV4-3	CASSQRLIAGESNEQFF	TGCGCCAGCAGCCAACGGCTTATAGCGGGAGAATCCAATGAGCAGTTCTTC
.	TRBD1	TRBJ1-2	TRBV20-1	CSARGFEGQGLSNYGYTF	TGCAGTGCTAGAGGATTTGAGGGACAGGGATTGTCTAACTATGGCTACACCTTC
few	TRBD2	TRBJ2-1	TRBV29-1	CSARGTYNEQFF	TGCAGCGCGCGGGGGACTTACAATGAGCAGTTCTTC
.	.	TRBJ2-7	TRBV28	CASSSRVKSYEQYF	TGTGCCAGCAGTTCCAGGGTTAAATCCTACGAGCAGTACTTC
.	.	TRBJ1-6	TRBV5-1	CASREMRGQPGSPLHF	TGCGCCAGCAGGGAGATGAGGGGCCAACCAGGCTCACCCCTCCACTTT